The rows below give T cell receptor beta chains drawn from one sample of a study of monozygotic twins with cystic fibrosis. Clones were read by immunoSEQ multiplex PCR, and TCRdb kept only the in-frame ones, dropping some. The sample yields about 12,000 clones, roughly 85% seen once. Input material: blood. The source is a man between 18 and 35 years old with cystic fibrosis. The CDR3 runs from the conserved cysteine through the conserved F or W. The D gene is left open where the match is weak. The size entry is marked missing in some rows and otherwise reads once, few, many or a size class.

v_call: TRBV30
j_call: TRBJ1-5
clone_size: .
d_call: TRBD1
cdr3_aa: CAWSGYTGDQPQHF
cdr3_nt: TGTGCCTGGAGTGGTTATACAGGGGACCAGCCCCAGCATTTT

v_call: TRBV11-2
j_call: TRBJ2-3
clone_size: once
d_call: .
cdr3_aa: CASSRIGSGSLTDTQYF
cdr3_nt: TGTGCCAGCAGCCGGATCGGTAGCGGAAGCCTCACAGATACGCAGTATTTT

v_call: TRBV29-1
j_call: TRBJ2-1
clone_size: few
d_call: TRBD2
cdr3_aa: CSAEERGYNEQFF
cdr3_nt: TGCAGCGCAGAGGAGCGGGGGTACAATGAGCAGTTCTTC

v_call: TRBV5-4
j_call: TRBJ2-1
clone_size: .
d_call: TRBD2
cdr3_aa: CASSFEPLGGGGYNEQFF
cdr3_nt: TGTGCCAGCAGCTTCGAGCCCCTGGGCGGGGGGGGATACAATGAGCAGTTCTTC

v_call: TRBV29-1
j_call: TRBJ1-2
clone_size: .
d_call: TRBD1
cdr3_aa: CSVAGTGAYGYTF
cdr3_nt: TGCAGCGTGGCCGGGACAGGGGCCTATGGCTACACCTTC

v_call: TRBV19
j_call: TRBJ2-1
clone_size: .
d_call: .
cdr3_aa: CASSMWRGGSYNEQFF
cdr3_nt: TGTGCCAGTAGTATGTGGCGGGGAGGCTCCTACAATGAGCAGTTCTTC

v_call: TRBV6-6
j_call: TRBJ2-7
clone_size: .
d_call: .
cdr3_aa: CASIVGGPAQYYEQYF
cdr3_nt: TGTGCCAGCATAGTTGGGGGACCGGCACAGTACTACGAGCAGTACTTC

v_call: TRBV14
j_call: TRBJ2-7
clone_size: .
d_call: TRBD2
cdr3_aa: CASSPASGRGFGQYF
cdr3_nt: TGTGCCAGCAGCCCGGCGAGCGGGAGGGGCTTCGGGCAGTACTTC

v_call: TRBV5-1
j_call: TRBJ2-2
clone_size: .
d_call: .
cdr3_aa: CASSLVANTGELFF
cdr3_nt: TGCGCCAGCAGCTTGGTGGCGAACACCGGGGAGCTGTTTTTT

v_call: TRBV19
j_call: TRBJ2-1
clone_size: .
d_call: .
cdr3_aa: CASSIAETDNEQFF
cdr3_nt: TGTGCCAGTAGTATAGCAGAGACAGACAATGAGCAGTTCTTC

v_call: TRBV7-9
j_call: TRBJ1-4
clone_size: .
d_call: .
cdr3_aa: CASSPGDEKLFF
cdr3_nt: TGTGCCAGCAGCCCGGGGGATGAAAAACTGTTTTTT

v_call: TRBV13
j_call: TRBJ2-5
clone_size: .
d_call: .
cdr3_aa: CASSPAGGETQYF
cdr3_nt: TGTGCCAGCAGCCCAGCGGGTGGAGAGACCCAGTACTTC

v_call: TRBV10-3
j_call: TRBJ2-5
clone_size: .
d_call: .
cdr3_aa: CAISESPGTGTQYF
cdr3_nt: TGTGCCATCAGTGAGTCACCGGGAACTGGGACCCAGTACTTC

v_call: TRBV30
j_call: TRBJ1-1
clone_size: .
d_call: .
cdr3_aa: CAWSRLIVNTEAFF
cdr3_nt: TGTGCCTGGAGCCGTCTTATCGTGAACACTGAAGCTTTCTTT

v_call: TRBV5-1
j_call: TRBJ2-6
clone_size: few
d_call: .
cdr3_aa: CASSLKGSSSGANVLTF
cdr3_nt: TGCGCCAGCAGCTTGAAGGGCAGTAGCTCTGGGGCCAACGTCCTGACTTTC

v_call: TRBV6-1
j_call: TRBJ2-7
clone_size: .
d_call: TRBD2
cdr3_aa: CASKGLAGYEQYF
cdr3_nt: TGTGCCAGCAAAGGACTAGCGGGGTACGAGCAGTACTTC

v_call: TRBV10-1
j_call: TRBJ2-7
clone_size: .
d_call: .
cdr3_aa: CASSESVPYEQYF
cdr3_nt: TGCGCCAGCAGTGAGTCGGTCCCCTACGAGCAGTACTTC

v_call: TRBV18
j_call: TRBJ2-1
clone_size: .
d_call: TRBD2
cdr3_aa: CASSPRGTSFNNEQFF
cdr3_nt: TGTGCCAGCTCACCCCGGGGGACTAGTTTTAACAATGAGCAGTTCTTC

v_call: TRBV7-2
j_call: TRBJ1-5
clone_size: .
d_call: .
cdr3_aa: CASSSNYRADQPQHF
cdr3_nt: TGTGCCAGCAGCTCCAACTACAGGGCTGATCAGCCCCAGCATTTT

v_call: TRBV29-1
j_call: TRBJ1-1
clone_size: .
d_call: TRBD1
cdr3_aa: CSVAVGTGAYGEAFF
cdr3_nt: TGCAGCGTCGCAGTAGGGACAGGGGCTTACGGTGAAGCTTTCTTT

v_call: TRBV19
j_call: TRBJ1-1
clone_size: once
d_call: .
cdr3_aa: CASRTGNTEAFF
cdr3_nt: TGTGCCAGTAGAACAGGGAACACTGAAGCTTTCTTT

v_call: TRBV2
j_call: TRBJ1-5
clone_size: .
d_call: .
cdr3_aa: CASSEPGVVGQPQHF
cdr3_nt: TGTGCCAGCAGTGAACCCGGCGTAGTGGGTCAGCCCCAGCATTTT

v_call: TRBV28
j_call: TRBJ2-5
clone_size: .
d_call: .
cdr3_aa: CASTPTGVETQYF
cdr3_nt: TGTGCCAGCACCCCGACAGGCGTAGAGACCCAGTACTTC

v_call: TRBV13
j_call: TRBJ1-2
clone_size: few
d_call: .
cdr3_aa: CASSSDRRYGYTF
cdr3_nt: TGTGCCAGCAGCTCAGACAGGAGGTATGGCTACACCTTC

v_call: TRBV2
j_call: TRBJ2-1
clone_size: .
d_call: .
cdr3_aa: CASSLWDNEQFF
cdr3_nt: TGTGCCAGCAGCCTTTGGGACAATGAGCAGTTCTTC